Below are 28 T cell receptor beta chains sequenced from a single sample in a study of cytomegalovirus exposure and HLA in healthy donors. Use of 60 Vbeta and 13 Jbeta primers characterized the PCR. Sequenced by immunoSEQ multiplex PCR; TCRdb stores in-frame clones only, minus some. The sample comprises about 160,000 clones, about 81% of which are singletons, and just under 3% rests with the top ten. The sample consisted of PBMCs. These receptors came from a woman aged 50 to 60 in good health and CMV-seropositive.

The J gene is TRBJ2-2, the V gene TRBV9; D is ambiguous. The V end was cut by 4 bases, the J end by 7 bases, with 11 bases between. The CDR3 is 13 residues long. Per the germline V gene, CDR1 is SGDLS and CDR2 is YYNGEE. CDR3 sequence (DNA): TGTGCCAGCAGCCCACTCAATTTCGGGGAGCTGTTTTTT. Protein sequence: CASSPLNFGELFF.

This clone was observed at least ten times. The gene calls are TRBV6-5 and TRBJ1-1; the match to TRBD1 covers 8 bases. Trimming took 5 bases from V and 1 from J; bases not matched to a gene: 6. The CDR3 extends over 15 amino acids. Germline V gives CDR1 MNHEY, CDR2 SVGAGI. The CDR3 here is CASSPRTGRNTEAFF. As DNA, the CDR3 is TGTGCCAGCAGTCCTAGGACAGGGCGGAACACTGAAGCTTTCTTT.

DNA for the CDR3: TGTGCCAGCAGGACCTCGGGACTAGCGGAGACCCAGTACTTC. Protein: CASRTSGLAETQYF. J is TRBJ2-5 and V is TRBV2; 10 nucleotides align to TRBD2. The CDR3 consists of 14 residues. V trimming: 6 bases; J trimming: 5 bases; junction bases outside the gene matches: 6. CDR1 is SNHLY and CDR2 is FYNNEI in the germline V gene.

The chain recombines TRBV10-3 with TRBJ2-2; 8 bases line up with TRBD1. V trimming: 6 bases; J trimming: 3 bases; junction bases outside the gene matches: 3. Germline V gives CDR1 ENHRY, CDR2 SYGVKD. This CDR3 is built from 14 residues. This CDR3 is CAIRDRADTGELFF. DNA of the CDR3: TGTGCCATCAGGGACAGGGCGGACACCGGGGAGCTGTTTTTT.

The chain employs TRBV6-5 and TRBJ1-6, with 8 bases fitting TRBD1. CDR3 size: 13 residues. J was trimmed by 7 bases and V by 6 bases; bases with no gene match: 2. The germline gives CDR1 MNHEY, CDR2 SVGAGI. The CDR3 loop reads CASRTGVNSPLHF. Here the CDR3 DNA reads TGTGCCAGCAGGACAGGGGTAAATTCACCCCTCCACTTT.

This clone was recorded a few times. The rearrangement uses TRBV5-4 and TRBJ1-1, with 7 positions matching TRBD1. The germline gives CDR1 SGHNT, CDR2 YYREEE (reference sequence). The length of the CDR3 is 16 residues. V shed 4 bases and J 2 bases; nucleotides not matched to a gene: 11. The CDR3 here is CASSGNVGTVNTEAFF. The CDR3 DNA reads TGTGCCAGCAGCGGCAATGTCGGGACAGTAAACACTGAAGCTTTCTTT. The full variable domain, in which reference TRBV5-4 and TRBJ1-1 provide the parts outside the CDR3, is ETGVTQSPTHLIKTRGQQVTLRCSSQSGHNTVSWYQQALGQGPQFIFQYYREEENGRGNFPPRFSGLQFPNYSSELNVNALELDDSALYLCASSGNVGTVNTEAFFGQGTRLTVV.

The V and J genes are TRBV15 and TRBJ2-1, with 8 bases that match TRBD2. CDR3 length: 15 amino acids. Unmatched junction bases numbered 11, after V lost 3 bases and J lost 10 bases. Germline CDR1 and CDR2: LNHNV and YYDKDF (reference sequence). This chain's CDR3 is CATSRGLAGGGEQFF. In DNA form, the CDR3 reads TGTGCCACCAGCAGGGGACTCGCGGGGGGAGGCGAGCAGTTCTTC.

The chain links TRBV2 to TRBJ2-2, with D unclear. The CDR3 spans 15 residues. Per germline, CDR1 SNHLY and CDR2 FYNNEI. The germline V and J ends were trimmed by 3 bases and 5 bases, with 13 bases remaining between them. The CDR3 spells CASSEVRGSTGELFF. The CDR3 DNA reads TGTGCCAGCAGTGAGGTTCGAGGTTCGACCGGGGAGCTGTTTTTT.

The chain links TRBV5-5 to TRBJ1-1, with D perhaps matching TRBD1 (5 bases). The germline CDR1 and CDR2 sequences are SGHKS and YYEKEE (reference sequence). The CDR3 sequence is 15 residues long. V was shortened by 1 base and J by 3 bases, with 13 bases between the two germline ends. CDR3 protein: CASSLWVGADTEAFF. The DNA of the CDR3 is TGTGCCAGCAGCTTGTGGGTAGGGGCGGACACTGAAGCTTTCTTT.

The chain couples TRBV20-1 to TRBJ2-1, with 8 bases aligning to TRBD1. Germline V gene lookup returns CDR1 DFQATT and CDR2 SNEGSKA (reference sequence). CDR3 length equals 11 residues. The V gene end was trimmed by 3 bases and the J gene end by 10 bases; junction bases not matched to a gene: 2. The CDR3 protein is CSASRQGEQFF. The CDR3 bases are TGCAGTGCTAGCAGACAGGGGGAGCAGTTCTTC.

The genes are TRBV29-1 and TRBJ1-1; no clear D. The V gene's germline CDR1 is SQVTM and CDR2 ANQGSEA. The CDR3 runs 14 residues. The V end was cut by 6 bases, the J end by 1 base, with 15 bases between. This chain's CDR3 is CSVEVRGSNTEAFF. The CDR3 DNA is TGCAGCGTGGAGGTACGGGGATCGAACACTGAAGCTTTCTTT.

This chain joins TRBV5-1 and TRBJ2-5, with 10 bases fitting TRBD2. This CDR3 is built from 19 residues. In germline, CDR1 is SGHRS, CDR2 YFSETQ. Trimming cost V 4 bases and J 4 bases; bases outside gene matches: 19. The CDR3 loop is CASSLGLAEPTETRETQYF. CDR3 coding DNA: TGCGCCAGCAGCCTCGGACTAGCGGAGCCTACTGAGACCAGAGAGACCCAGTACTTC.

J is TRBJ2-7 and V is TRBV2; maybe TRBD1 (6 bases). Trimming cost V 7 bases and J 4 bases, with 8 bases left between them. The length of the CDR3 is 11 residues. CDR1 is SNHLY, CDR2 FYNNEI, per germline. This CDR3 reads CASTRGYEQYF. CDR3 nucleotide sequence: TGTGCCAGCACCAGGGGTTACGAGCAGTACTTC.

DNA for the CDR3: TGTGCCAGCAGTTACACTCGAGCCCTCACCGGGGAGCTGTTTTTT. Amino acids: CASSYTRALTGELFF. This chain links TRBV6-6 with TRBJ2-2; D gene ambiguous. The germline gives CDR1 MNHNY, CDR2 SVGAGI (reference sequence). Deletions cut 2 bases from V and 4 bases from J, with 11 bases between. The CDR3 is 15 residues long.

The chain has TRBV10-3 and TRBJ1-5; D is unresolved. The CDR3 sequence is 15 residues long. CDR1 ENHRY and CDR2 SYGVKD come from the germline V gene. Between the trimmed V and J ends, which lost 4 bases and 0 bases, there was a span of 10 bases. The CDR3 DNA follows: TGTGCCATCAGTGGCAACAGTTTTAGCAATCAGCCCCAGCATTTT. It yields the protein CAISGNSFSNQPQHF.

V is TRBV2 and J is TRBJ1-1, with D possibly being TRBD1 (6 bases). Trimming took 7 bases from V and 5 from J, leaving 14 bases between them. CDR3 length equals 13 residues. Germline assignment: CDR1 SNHLY and CDR2 FYNNEI. The DNA of the CDR3 is TGTGCCAGCATCACAGGGTGGGGTACTGAAGCTTTCTTT. Protein sequence: CASITGWGTEAFF.

This chain uses TRBV6-1 with TRBJ1-4; no clear D. The germline gives CDR1 MNHNS, CDR2 SASEGT. The CDR3 extends over 17 amino acids. V was clipped by 0 bases and J by 0 bases, with 11 bases between them. Here the CDR3 DNA reads TGTGCCAGCAGTGAAGCGCCGGTCCGAGCAACTAATGAAAAACTGTTTTTT. Its translation is CASSEAPVRATNEKLFF.

This clone was counted between two and nine times. The chain has TRBV9 and TRBJ2-1; 11 positions agree with TRBD1. Trimming removed 0 bases from V and 7 bases from J; junction bases left unmatched: 6. The CDR3 spans 16 residues. Germline V lookup: CDR1 SGDLS, CDR2 YYNGEE. Here the CDR3 reads CASSVGGTGGQNEQFF. The CDR3 DNA is TGTGCCAGCAGCGTAGGTGGGACAGGGGGTCAGAATGAGCAGTTCTTC.

This chain uses TRBV2 with TRBJ1-1, with D uncertain. Trimming removed 6 bases at V and 1 base at J, with 6 bases between. The V gene's germline CDR1 is SNHLY and CDR2 FYNNEI. The CDR3 contains 12 residues. CDR3 region: CASRRQNTEAFF. Written as DNA, the CDR3 is TGTGCCAGCAGAAGACAGAACACTGAAGCTTTCTTT. Drawing the rest from reference TRBV2 and TRBJ1-1, the complete variable domain is EPEVTQTPSHQVTQMGQEVILRCVPISNHLYFYWYRQILGQKVEFLVSFYNNEISEKSEIFDDQFSVERPDGSNFTLKIRSTKLEDSAMYFCASRRQNTEAFFGQGTRLTVV.

This rearrangement joins TRBV2 to TRBJ2-7; D might be TRBD1 (5 bases). Looked up from germline, CDR1 is SNHLY and CDR2 is FYNNEI. The V gene lost 7 bases and the J gene lost 2 bases, with 12 bases spanning the gap. The CDR3 sequence is 13 residues long. The DNA for the CDR3 is TGTGCCAGCAATCGACAGATCCCCTACGAGCAGTACTTC. Protein sequence: CASNRQIPYEQYF.

The CDR3 bases are TGTGCCAGCAGTTACTCGACCAGGGAGAACACTGAAGCTTTCTTT. Amino acids: CASSYSTRENTEAFF. The rearrangement joins TRBV6-6 to TRBJ1-1, with a possible D match to TRBD1 (5 bases). The germline gives CDR1 MNHNY, CDR2 SVGAGI (reference sequence). This CDR3 has 15 residues. V shed 0 bases and J shed 1 base, with 9 bases lying between them.

CDR3 in amino acids: CASSEVEGEGEQYF. CDR3 DNA sequence: TGTGCCAGCAGTGAAGTCGAGGGGGAGGGCGAGCAGTACTTC. The V and J genes are TRBV2 and TRBJ2-7, with D possibly TRBD2 on 7 matching bases. This CDR3 contains 14 residues. Deletions cut 1 base from V and 6 bases from J, with 13 bases between. Germline V lookup: CDR1 SNHLY, CDR2 FYNNEI.

Written as DNA, the CDR3 is TGTGCCAGCAGTGAATCGCGGGGGCATGGCTACACCTTC. This sequence encodes CASSESRGHGYTF. The V call is TRBV6-1, the J call TRBJ1-2; TRBD1 might be the D (6 bases). Deletions cut 2 bases from V and 6 bases from J, with 10 bases between. Germline CDR1 is MNHNS and CDR2 is SASEGT. The CDR3 contains 13 residues.

The chain has TRBV6-5 and TRBJ1-6, with unresolved D. With 8 bases removed from V and 0 bases from J, the gap between germline ends came to 11 bases. CDR1 and CDR2 (germline): MNHEY, SVGAGI. The CDR3 length is 15 residues. CDR3 DNA sequence: TGTGCCAGCGGTCCGGGGAGCTCCTATAATTCACCCCTCCACTTT. Translated: CASGPGSSYNSPLHF.

The V call is TRBV29-1, the J call TRBJ1-1, with D possibly TRBD1 on 5 matching bases. Trimming cost V 3 bases and J 3 bases, with 11 bases left between them. The CDR3 is 13 residues long. Germline CDR1 is SQVTM and CDR2 is ANQGSEA. The CDR3 nucleotides are TGCAGCGTTGATCAGGGTAGGGACACTGAAGCTTTCTTT. Amino acid sequence: CSVDQGRDTEAFF.

This clone was recorded once. This CDR3 is also generated by other DNA sequences in the sample. The chain uses TRBV5-1 and TRBJ2-2, with TRBD1 matching 7 bases. Germline loops: CDR1 SGHRS, CDR2 YFSETQ. J gave up 2 bases and V 4 bases, and 5 bases lay outside the gene matches. The length of the CDR3 is 15 residues. The chain's CDR3 is CASSPGQANTGELFF. The DNA for the CDR3 is TGCGCCAGCAGCCCCGGACAGGCCAACACCGGGGAGCTGTTTTTT.

The chain carries TRBV27 and TRBJ2-1; a weak D match, TRBD1 (6 bases). The CDR3 has 19 amino acids. V was pared by 5 bases and J by 1 base, with 24 bases between. In germline, CDR1 is MNHEY, CDR2 SMNVEV (reference sequence). The CDR3 protein is CASSLSPGQRTISYNEQFF. As DNA, the CDR3 is TGTGCCAGCAGTCTCAGTCCGGGACAACGAACGATATCCTACAATGAGCAGTTCTTC.

The chain employs TRBV10-3 and TRBJ2-7; D is perhaps TRBD2 (5 bases). The CDR3 length is 13 residues. Germline V gene lookup returns CDR1 ENHRY and CDR2 SYGVKD. The V end was cut by 8 bases, the J end by 0 bases, with 11 bases between. CDR3: CAIHGGGSYEQYF. As DNA, the CDR3 is TGTGCCATCCACGGTGGAGGCTCCTACGAGCAGTACTTC.